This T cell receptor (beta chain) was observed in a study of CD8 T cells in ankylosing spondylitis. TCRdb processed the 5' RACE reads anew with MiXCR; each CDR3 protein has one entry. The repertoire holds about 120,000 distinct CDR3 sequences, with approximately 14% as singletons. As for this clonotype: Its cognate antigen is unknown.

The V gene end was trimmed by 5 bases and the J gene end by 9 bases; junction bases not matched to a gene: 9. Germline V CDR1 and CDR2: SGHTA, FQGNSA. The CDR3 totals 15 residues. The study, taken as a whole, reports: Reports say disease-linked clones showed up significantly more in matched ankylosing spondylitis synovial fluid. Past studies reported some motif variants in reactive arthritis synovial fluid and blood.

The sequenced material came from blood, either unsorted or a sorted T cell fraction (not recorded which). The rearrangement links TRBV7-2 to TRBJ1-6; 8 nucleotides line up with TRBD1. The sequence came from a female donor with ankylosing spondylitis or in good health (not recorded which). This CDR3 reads CASSDRTGMGSPLHF. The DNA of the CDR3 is TGTGCCAGCAGCGACCGGACAGGGATGGGTTCACCCCTCCACTTT.